Each of the 9 T cell receptor beta chains below was sequenced from the same sample in a study of blood T cell repertoires in COVID-19 (dated by TCRdb to 2018 to 2021). Receptor libraries were prepared by the immunoSEQ multiplex PCR assay. Imported from immuneACCESS, the table was reduced by TCRdb to in-frame sequences with V and J called. These copies leave out some clones; in studies compared against another copy, an unresolved V gene accounts for under half, and the cause of the remainder is not known. For this sample the table gives around 330,000 clones, of which 70% to 90% were detected only once. The leading ten clones occupy approximately 9.8% of the sample. What was sequenced was PBMCs or T cells enriched from blood (not recorded which). Receptor source: a woman aged 40 to 50 who had recovered from COVID-19.

The rearrangement uses TRBV3-1 (or the pseudogene TRBV3-2) and TRBJ1-1, with unresolved D. This CDR3 spans 13 amino acids. Trimming removed 3 bases at V and 2 bases at J, with 7 bases between. CDR1 LGHDT and CDR2 YNNKEL come from the germline V gene (reference sequence). CDR3 in amino acids: CASSHQTNTEAFF. The CDR3 region has the DNA TGTGCCAGCAGCCATCAGACTAACACTGAAGCTTTCTTT.

The chain recombines TRBV18 with TRBJ2-7; unclear D gene. V lost 6 bases to trimming and J lost 0 bases, with 15 bases between them. The V gene's germline CDR1 is KGHSH and CDR2 LQKENI. The CDR3 length is 15 residues. The DNA of the CDR3 is TGTGCCAGCTCGTCTCCCGGGTCTAGCTCCTACGAGCAGTACTTC. The encoded protein is CASSSPGSSSYEQYF.

Here the CDR3 reads CASTDTYGYTF. CDR3 nucleotides: TGTGCCAGCACGGACACCTATGGCTACACCTTC. V is TRBV6-5 and J is TRBJ1-2; D is possibly TRBD1 (5 bases). Germline values: CDR1 MNHEY, CDR2 SVGAGI. This CDR3 region has 11 residues. Trimming removed 7 bases from V and 4 bases from J, with 7 bases in between.

The chain is built from TRBV5-1 and TRBJ2-5; maybe TRBD1 (6 bases). The CDR3 contains 13 residues. The germline V and J ends were trimmed by 0 bases and 3 bases, with 6 bases remaining between them. CDR1 SGHRS and CDR2 YFSETQ come from the germline V gene. CDR3 protein: CASSLGTEETQYF. The CDR3 DNA follows: TGCGCCAGCAGCTTGGGGACAGAAGAGACCCAGTACTTC.

The chain joins TRBV30 to TRBJ1-2, with TRBD1 as a possible D gene (6 bases). The CDR3 length is 12 residues. Germline CDR1 GTSNPN, CDR2 SVGIG (reference sequence). Trimming pared 3 bases from V and 6 bases from J, leaving 11 bases between. The CDR3 coding sequence is TGTGCCTGGAGCCAGAGGACAGATGGCTACACCTTC. Protein: CAWSQRTDGYTF.

CDR3 sequence reads: CASSCRDRSYSNQPQHF. The DNA for the CDR3 is TGTGCCAGCAGCTGCAGGGACAGATCTTATAGCAATCAGCCCCAGCATTTT. V is TRBV11-3 and J is TRBJ1-5; 7 bases agree with TRBD1. The V gene's germline CDR1 is SGHNT and CDR2 YENEEA. The V gene end was trimmed by 4 bases and the J gene end by 0 bases; junction bases not matched to a gene: 9. The CDR3 extends over 17 amino acids.

This rearrangement joins TRBV20-1 to TRBJ2-3; 10 nucleotides match TRBD2. The CDR3 is 17 residues long. From germline, CDR1 is DFQATT and CDR2 SNEGSKA (reference sequence). With V trimmed by 3 bases and J by 4 bases, 13 bases remained unmatched. In DNA, the CDR3 is TGCAGTGCTAGTGCTCTAGCGGGAGTTGTCGGCGCAGATACGCAGTATTTT. It codes for CSASALAGVVGADTQYF.

This clone showed up just once. This chain uses TRBV5-6 with TRBJ2-6; weak D call: TRBD1 (6 bases). CDR1 is SGHDT, CDR2 YYEEEE, per germline. V lost 2 bases and J lost 0, with 18 bases in between. CDR3 length: 19 residues. CDR3: CASSLKFGTPASGANVLTF. The CDR3 DNA sequence: TGTGCCAGCAGCTTAAAATTCGGGACACCAGCCTCTGGGGCCAACGTCCTGACTTTC.

The chain links TRBV11-2 to TRBJ2-3, with a weak D call TRBD1 (6 bases). The germline CDR1 and CDR2 sequences are SGHAT and FQNNGV. Trimming pared 1 base from V and 4 bases from J, leaving 12 bases between. The CDR3 contains 15 residues. CDR3 sequence (DNA): TGTGCCAGCAGCTTAGCAGGGGCCCCACCAGATACGCAGTATTTT. Its protein is CASSLAGAPPDTQYF.